This TCR beta chain was recorded in a study of T-cell reconstitution after alpha-beta-depleted transplantation in children (dated by TCRdb to 2016 to 2017). In the study overall: T-cell immune reconstitution after TCRalphabeta/CD19-depleted allogeneic hematopoietic cell transplantation in children was quantitatively tracked in the study by means of TCR repertoire profiling. Results and caveats for the whole study, not just this receptor: The apparently early recovery of alphabetaT-cell counts about two months after transplant reportedly depended on only several hundred rapidly expanded clones that came from non-depleted graft cells. Over subsequent months, a decline in hyperexpanded clone frequencies was noted, and after one year, T-cell counts and TCRbeta diversity were mostly ascribed to newly produced T cells. The high TCRbeta diversity at day 60 in some patients was ascribed to recipient T cells and intrathymic progenitors that had survived conditioning.

Counted from cysteine to phenylalanine, this CDR3 has 14 amino acids. Only the CDR3 region is kept as DNA, spanning 42 bases read in frame from base 1. The library was prepared using PCR. Sequencing took place on an Illumina HiSeq 2500. To normalize quantification of the TCRbeta repertoire, the TCR libraries were built with molecular barcoding that relied on unique molecular identifiers. TCRdb trimmed public reads at Q25 via fastp, called clones via MiXCR and kept in-frame beta chains. Merged by CDR3 protein, the rows form single entries marked with the most common genes and DNA. This sample has approximately 89,000 distinct CDR3 sequences in its table, and less than 20% of those were observed once. The ten largest account for roughly a fifth of the sample. This specimen's treatment or condition label, interpreted: allogeneic hematopoietic cell transplantation with graft depleted of TCRalphabeta T cells and CD19 B cells. The transplant recipients were children given TCRalphabeta/CD19-depleted allogeneic hematopoietic cell grafts.

Regarding this clonotype: Its antigen is still unknown. No base quality information exists; no much larger clone differs at one position.

The input for sequencing was PBMCs, mostly from graft donor cells, taken 180 days after TCRalphabeta/CD19-depleted stem cell transplant. The TCR sequence derives from a male patient under 10 years old who had a stem cell transplant for acute lymphoblastic leukemia, so the T cells may come from the graft donor. Recombination joined TRBV21-1 with TRBJ2-7. TRBV21-1 constitutes a pseudogene. The CDR3 region has the sequence CASSKPQGSYEQYF. The sequence in DNA is TGTGCCAGCAGCAAACCGCAGGGCTCCTACGAGCAGTACTTC.